This TCR beta chain was observed in a study of PD-L1 blockade in urothelial cancer. Study-wide background: Patients initiated atezolizumab at some point between 2013 and 2015 at 1,200 mg intravenously every 3 weeks.

This clone was detected ten times or more. Repertoires were generated with immunoSEQ multiplex PCR, while TCRdb's copy carries only in-frame clones and drops some. The table has around 79,000 clones, just under 85% seen once; the top ten hold approximately 6.7%. Time point given: pretreatment peripheral blood. The clonotype comes from a man aged 40-49 years with urothelial cancer. The sequencing used PBMCs, collected around atezolizumab (anti-PD-L1) treatment.

The CDR3 coding sequence is TGTGCCAGCACGACTGGCCTTGATACGCAGTATTTT. Translating it yields CASTTGLDTQYF. This sequence joins TRBV28 and TRBJ2-3; no firm D call. This CDR3 is built from 12 residues. V was cut by 7 bases and J by 6 bases, with 11 bases left in between. Germline V gene sequence: CDR1 MDHEN, CDR2 SYDVKM.